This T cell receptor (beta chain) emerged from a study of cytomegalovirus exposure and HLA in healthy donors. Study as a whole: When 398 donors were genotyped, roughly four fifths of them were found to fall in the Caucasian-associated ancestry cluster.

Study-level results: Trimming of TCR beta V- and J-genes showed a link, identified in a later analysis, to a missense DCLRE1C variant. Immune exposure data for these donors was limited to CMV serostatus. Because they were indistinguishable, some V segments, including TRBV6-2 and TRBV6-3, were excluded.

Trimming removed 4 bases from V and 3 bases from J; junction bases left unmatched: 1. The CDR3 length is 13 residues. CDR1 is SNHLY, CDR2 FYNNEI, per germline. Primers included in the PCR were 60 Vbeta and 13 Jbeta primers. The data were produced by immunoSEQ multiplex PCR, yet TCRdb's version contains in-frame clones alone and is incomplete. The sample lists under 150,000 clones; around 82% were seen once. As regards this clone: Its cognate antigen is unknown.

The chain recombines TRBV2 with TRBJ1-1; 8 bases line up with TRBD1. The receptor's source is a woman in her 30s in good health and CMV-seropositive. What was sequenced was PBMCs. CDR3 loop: CASSGQGYTEAFF. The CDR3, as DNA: TGTGCCAGCAGTGGACAGGGGTACACTGAAGCTTTCTTT.